These 29 T cell receptor beta chains originate from one sample sequenced in a study of cytomegalovirus exposure and HLA in healthy donors listed by TCRdb under 2017. Libraries were constructed by the immunoSEQ multiplex PCR assay. Imported from immuneACCESS, the table was reduced by TCRdb to in-frame sequences with V and J called. These copies leave out some clones; in studies compared against another copy, an unresolved V gene accounts for under half, and the cause of the remainder is not known. Here the sample has 55,000 to 70,000 clones; 80% to 95% occur a single time. The ten largest clones capture roughly 5% of the sample. Material: PBMCs. The receptor set was obtained from a man younger than 35 in good health and CMV-seropositive.

The chain links TRBV28 to TRBJ1-4; no reliable D call. CDR1 and CDR2 (germline): MDHEN, SYDVKM. CDR3 length: 15 residues. Trimming cost V 6 bases and J 5 bases, with 16 bases left between them. CDR3 residues: CASSSPERENEKLFF. In nucleotides, the CDR3 is TGTGCCAGCAGCTCCCCAGAGCGGGAGAATGAAAAACTGTTTTTT.

This clone appeared once. The chain employs TRBV23-1 and TRBJ2-2; 8 nucleotides align to TRBD1. TRBV23-1 falls under the ORF class, with uncertain function. This CDR3 is built from 18 residues. The J segment lost 6 bases and the V segment lost 7 bases, leaving 19 bases of the junction unmatched. CDR3 protein: CASTSTNLAGGEPGELFF. In DNA form, the CDR3 reads TGCGCCAGCACCTCCACCAATTTGGCAGGGGGCGAACCCGGGGAGCTGTTTTTT.

This chain joins TRBV9 and TRBJ1-1; D gene unclear. V shed 7 bases and J shed 5 bases, with 15 bases lying between them. CDR3 length equals 13 residues. The germline CDR1 and CDR2 sequences are SGDLS and YYNGEE. The CDR3 sequence is CASSEVVGTEAFF. The CDR3 region has the DNA TGTGCCAGCTCGGAGGTGGTTGGTACTGAAGCTTTCTTT.

The chain employs TRBV2 and TRBJ2-1; D ambiguous. The CDR3 loop spans 13 amino acids. Per the germline V gene, CDR1 is SNHLY and CDR2 is FYNNEI. V lost 4 bases, J lost 7 bases, and 11 bases lay in between. In DNA form, the CDR3 reads TGTGCCAGCAGTGTCGATCCTAGGAATGAGCAGTTCTTC. This sequence encodes CASSVDPRNEQFF. The variable domain in full, completed from reference TRBV2 and TRBJ2-1, reads EPEVTQTPSHQVTQMGQEVILRCVPISNHLYFYWYRQILGQKVEFLVSFYNNEISEKSEIFDDQFSVERPDGSNFTLKIRSTKLEDSAMYFCASSVDPRNEQFFGPGTRLTVL.

The rearrangement uses TRBV6-5 and TRBJ2-7; 13 nucleotides match TRBD2. V lost 7 bases and J lost 3; bases outside the gene matches: 3. The CDR3 extends over 14 amino acids. Germline CDR1 is MNHEY and CDR2 is SVGAGI. The CDR3 DNA reads as TGTGCCAGCACGGGGACTAGCGGGATCTACGAGCAGTACTTC. It codes for CASTGTSGIYEQYF.

The rearrangement uses TRBV28 and TRBJ1-2; the D gene is possibly TRBD1 (5 bases). Between the trimmed V and J ends, which lost 6 bases and 4 bases, there was a span of 12 bases. Germline CDR1 reads MDHEN; CDR2 reads SYDVKM. This CDR3 region has 13 residues. The CDR3 is CASSSGDSYGYTF. The CDR3 region has the DNA TGTGCCAGCAGCTCGGGGGATTCCTATGGCTACACCTTC.

V usage is TRBV7-2 and J usage is TRBJ1-3, with D tentatively TRBD1 (5 bases). Trimming shortened V by 6 bases and J by 0 bases, and 12 bases separated the two germline ends. CDR1 is SGHTA, CDR2 FQGNSA, per germline. This CDR3 comprises 15 residues. The CDR3 DNA sequence: TGTGCCAGCAGTCCCGACAGTTCCTCTGGAAACACCATATATTTT. Residues: CASSPDSSSGNTIYF.

The chain links TRBV28 to TRBJ2-7; D uncertain. In germline, CDR1 is MDHEN, CDR2 SYDVKM. The germline V and J ends were trimmed by 5 bases and 2 bases, with 19 bases remaining between them. This CDR3 comprises 16 residues. CDR3 coding DNA: TGTGCCAGCAGTCCAAATGTCTTGGGCTTGGCCTACGAGCAGTACTTC. Protein sequence: CASSPNVLGLAYEQYF. The full variable domain, completed using reference TRBV28 and TRBJ2-7, is DVKVTQSSRYLVKRTGEKVFLECVQDMDHENMFWYRQDPGLGLRLIYFSYDVKMKEKGDIPEGYSVSREKKERFSLILESASTNQTSMYLCASSPNVLGLAYEQYFGPGTRLTVT.

This rearrangement joins TRBV29-1 to TRBJ1-3; unclear D gene. The CDR3 loop spans 12 amino acids. Germline V gene sequence: CDR1 SQVTM, CDR2 ANQGSEA. The V end lost 5 bases, the J end lost 0 bases, and 5 bases lay between the germline ends. The CDR3: CSVSGSGNTIYF. The CDR3 region has the DNA TGCAGCGTTTCAGGCTCTGGAAACACCATATATTTT.

This clone was recorded once. The gene calls are TRBV6-5 and TRBJ2-2; D is perhaps TRBD2 (7 bases). This CDR3 comprises 15 residues. Trimming took 6 bases from V and 8 from J, leaving 19 bases between them. The germline CDR1 and CDR2 sequences are MNHEY and SVGAGI. DNA of the CDR3: TGTGCCAGCAGCCTGGGGGGGCCCGGGAGGGGGGAGCTGTTTTTT. Protein: CASSLGGPGRGELFF.

This chain connects TRBV4-1 to TRBJ2-3, with 7 positions matching TRBD2. J lost 0 bases, V lost 0 bases, and 6 bases had no gene match. The CDR3 contains 17 residues. From germline, CDR1 is MGHRA and CDR2 YSYEKL. For the CDR3, the DNA is TGCGCCAGCAGCCAAGATGGGCTAGCGGAAAGCACAGATACGCAGTATTTT. Its translation is CASSQDGLAESTDTQYF.

The J gene is TRBJ2-7, the V gene TRBV27; TRBD1 agrees at 8 bases. J was trimmed by 3 bases and V by 4 bases; bases with no gene match: 5. Germline CDR1 is MNHEY and CDR2 is SMNVEV (reference sequence). The CDR3 has 14 residues. CDR3 bases: TGTGCCAGCAGTTGGTCCGGACAGGGCTACGAGCAGTACTTC. This gives the protein CASSWSGQGYEQYF.

This clone has more than one count but fewer than ten. The chain carries TRBV6-1 and TRBJ1-2; 8 bases are a match to TRBD1. V dropped 3 bases and J dropped 1; count of bases not matched to a gene: 4. The CDR3 totals 15 residues. Germline loops: CDR1 MNHNS, CDR2 SASEGT. This CDR3 is CASSETGEGNYGYTF. The CDR3 DNA is TGTGCCAGCAGTGAGACAGGGGAGGGTAACTATGGCTACACCTTC.

Relative to its sample, this clone is medium-sized. This sequence joins TRBV6-4 and TRBJ2-3; D perhaps matches TRBD2 (6 bases). In germline, CDR1 is MRHNA, CDR2 SNTAGT. V lost 0 bases and J lost 1, with 11 bases in between. This CDR3 contains 16 residues. CDR3 residues: CASSDSNGGGTDTQYF. The CDR3 DNA reads TGTGCCAGCAGTGACTCGAACGGAGGGGGCACAGATACGCAGTATTTT.

The V call is TRBV7-2, the J call TRBJ2-7; TRBD2 might be the D (5 bases). Germline-derived CDR1 and CDR2 are SGHTA and FQGNSA. The length of the CDR3 is 13 residues. The V end was cut by 5 bases, the J end by 5 bases, with 13 bases between. Written as DNA, the CDR3 is TGTGCCAGCAGCCACCAGTCGGGGAACGAGCAGTACTTC. Translation: CASSHQSGNEQYF. Full variable domain (missing parts from reference TRBV7-2 and TRBJ2-7): GAGVSQSPSNKVTEKGKDVELRCDPISGHTALYWYRQSLGQGLEFLIYFQGNSAPDKSGLPSDRFSAERTGGSVSTLTIQRTQQEDSAVYLCASSHQSGNEQYFGPGTRLTVT.

The chain carries TRBV7-2 and TRBJ1-5; D possibly corresponds to TRBD1 (6 bases). CDR3 size: 15 residues. The germline V gene encodes CDR1 SGHTA and CDR2 FQGNSA. Trimming took 2 bases from V and 0 from J, leaving 8 bases between them. The CDR3 sequence is CASSLSGDSNQPQHF. DNA for the CDR3: TGTGCCAGCAGCTTATCAGGGGATAGCAATCAGCCCCAGCATTTT.

This chain connects TRBV30 to TRBJ2-7, with D perhaps TRBD2 (6 bases). V lost 2 bases, J lost 6 bases, and 14 bases lay in between. Germline V lookup: CDR1 GTSNPN, CDR2 SVGIG (reference sequence). The CDR3 has 13 residues. The CDR3 is CAWSWREGSEQYF. The CDR3 coding sequence is TGTGCCTGGAGTTGGCGGGAAGGTAGCGAGCAGTACTTC.

This rearrangement joins TRBV14 to TRBJ2-3; possibly TRBD1 for D (5 bases). Trimming left V 1 base short and J 3 bases short, with 11 bases between. Germline V lookup: CDR1 SGHDN, CDR2 FVKESK. This CDR3 has 15 residues. CDR3 sequence reads: CASSQGVRETDTQYF. Written as DNA, the CDR3 is TGTGCCAGCAGCCAAGGGGTCAGGGAAACAGATACGCAGTATTTT.

V gene TRBV6-5 combines with J gene TRBJ2-5, with TRBD2 matching over 10 bases. With 4 bases clipped from V and 4 bases from J, the junction kept 6 bases outside the gene matches. Per germline, CDR1 MNHEY and CDR2 SVGAGI. There are 15 residues in the CDR3. This CDR3 reads CASSLLAGLIETQYF. CDR3 bases: TGTGCCAGCAGTTTACTAGCGGGATTGATAGAGACCCAGTACTTC.

The rearrangement links TRBV5-1 to TRBJ2-5; 10 positions match TRBD2. V shed 1 base and J 7 bases; nucleotides not matched to a gene: 28. The CDR3 sequence is 22 residues long. Germline CDR1 is SGHRS and CDR2 is YFSETQ. CDR3 bases: TGCGCCAGCAGCTTGACCACCCGACAGGGCCTTTCCGCAGCGGGAGGGCCCCGGACCCAGTACTTC. This sequence encodes CASSLTTRQGLSAAGGPRTQYF.

In DNA form, the CDR3 reads TGTGCCACCCGGACAGGGGACACCGGGGAGCTGTTTTTT. Its translation is CATRTGDTGELFF. The chain links TRBV10-3 to TRBJ2-2; 9 bases match TRBD1. CDR3 size: 13 residues. J gave up 3 bases and V 10 bases, and 3 bases lay outside the gene matches. Germline V lookup: CDR1 ENHRY, CDR2 SYGVKD.

Only one count was recorded for this clone. The chain links TRBV6-1 to TRBJ1-5; D remains ambiguous. The CDR3 is made up of 13 amino acids. Trimming stripped 4 bases from V and 4 bases from J, with 8 bases between. Looked up from germline, CDR1 is MNHNS and CDR2 is SASEGT. As DNA, the CDR3 is TGTGCCAGCAGTGGAAACAGTAATCAGCCCCAGCATTTT. This encodes CASSGNSNQPQHF.

The chain is built from TRBV5-6 and TRBJ2-3; D gene ambiguous. This CDR3 region has 14 residues. The germline V gene encodes CDR1 SGHDT and CDR2 YYEEEE. Between the trimmed V and J ends, which lost 1 base and 0 bases, there was a span of 6 bases. As DNA, the CDR3 is TGTGCCAGCAGCTTGTGGGCTAGCACAGATACGCAGTATTTT. It is translated as CASSLWASTDTQYF.

The chain carries TRBV4-2 and TRBJ2-2, with 7 bases that match TRBD2. CDR1 LGHNA and CDR2 YNFKEQ come from the germline V gene. J was trimmed by 3 bases and V by 3 bases; bases with no gene match: 4. The CDR3 is 15 residues long. CDR3 DNA: TGTGCCAGCAGCCACCGGGAGGACCACACCGGGGAGCTGTTTTTT. Protein sequence: CASSHREDHTGELFF.

The J gene is TRBJ1-2, the V gene TRBV7-9; possibly TRBD1 for D (5 bases). CDR1 is SEHNR and CDR2 is FQNEAQ in the germline V gene (reference sequence). V was shortened by 9 bases and J by 6 bases, with 14 bases between the two germline ends. The CDR3 is 12 amino acids. Here the CDR3 reads CARGAPFDGYTF. The CDR3 DNA reads as TGTGCCAGAGGGGCGCCTTTTGATGGCTACACCTTC.

J is TRBJ1-1 and V is TRBV5-1; the match to TRBD1 covers 8 bases. The junction had 9 bases not matched to a gene; V was cut back by 3 bases and J by 2 bases. Germline V gene data show CDR1 as SGHRS and CDR2 as YFSETQ. CDR3 length equals 16 residues. This CDR3 reads CASSSEGQAVNTEAFF. DNA for the CDR3: TGCGCCAGCAGCTCGGAGGGACAGGCGGTTAACACTGAAGCTTTCTTT.

The CDR3 region is CASSSSDRGEKLFF. The CDR3 DNA sequence: TGTGCCAGCAGCTCATCGGACAGGGGTGAAAAACTGTTTTTT. The chain combines TRBV11-2 with TRBJ1-4; 9 bases are a match to TRBD1. Trimming removed 4 bases from V and 7 bases from J; junction bases left unmatched: 4. The CDR3 runs to 14 residues. Germline CDR1 reads SGHAT; CDR2 reads FQNNGV.

The CDR3 nucleotides read TGCGCCAGCAGCAGGGACAGAACTGAAGCTTTCTTT. Translation gives CASSRDRTEAFF. The chain uses TRBV5-1 and TRBJ1-1, with TRBD1 matching 7 bases. CDR1 and CDR2 from the germline V gene are SGHRS and YFSETQ. Germline trimming cut 4 bases from V and 5 bases from J; bases unmatched to any gene: 2. CDR3 length: 12 residues.

The chain couples TRBV6-5 to TRBJ2-3; 7 nucleotides match TRBD2. The ends lost 5 bases at V and 2 bases at J; junction bases unmatched: 7. The CDR3 is 15 amino acids. Germline V gene data show CDR1 as MNHEY and CDR2 as SVGAGI. DNA for the CDR3: TGTGCCAGCAGTCGGAGCGGGATCTCCACAGATACGCAGTATTTT. It specifies CASSRSGISTDTQYF.